This TCR beta chain was captured by sequencing in a study of human T cells and chemical hapten exposure. CDR1 and CDR2 from the germline V gene are KGHSH and LQKENI. The junction had 6 bases not matched to a gene; V was cut back by 2 bases and J by 6 bases. This CDR3 has 15 amino acids. This clonotype was detected only a few times. The time point is: patch test 2, 6 weeks after DPC sensitization. Treatment here: therapeutic diphenylcyclopropenone sensitization with weekly scalp DPC. Via MiXCR, TCRdb re-called the RACE reads, giving one row per CDR3 protein. This table holds a few hundred thousand distinct CDR3 sequences, about 6% found once.

The sample consisted of whole blood, taken in connection with sensitization to the hapten diphenylcyclopropenone (DPC). The source is a woman younger than 35 with alopecia areata. Some clones in this sample may be carry-over from other donors' samples. The gene calls are TRBV18 and TRBJ2-3; TRBD1 matches 9 bases. CDR3 protein: CASSPTGQGRDTQYF. The DNA of the CDR3 is TGTGCCAGCTCACCAACGGGACAGGGCCGCGATACGCAGTATTTT.